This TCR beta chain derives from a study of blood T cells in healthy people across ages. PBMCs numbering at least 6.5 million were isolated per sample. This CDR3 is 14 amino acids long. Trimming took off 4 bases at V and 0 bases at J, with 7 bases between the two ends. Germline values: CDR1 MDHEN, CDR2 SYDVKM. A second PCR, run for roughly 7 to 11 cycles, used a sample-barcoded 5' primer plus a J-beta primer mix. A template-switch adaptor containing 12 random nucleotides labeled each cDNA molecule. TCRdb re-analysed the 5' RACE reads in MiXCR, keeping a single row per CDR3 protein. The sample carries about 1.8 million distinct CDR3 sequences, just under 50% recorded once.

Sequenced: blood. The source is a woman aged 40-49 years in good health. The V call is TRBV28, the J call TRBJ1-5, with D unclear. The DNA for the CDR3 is TGTGCCAGCAGTTCCCCACTTAGCAATCAGCCCCAGCATTTT. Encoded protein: CASSSPLSNQPQHF.